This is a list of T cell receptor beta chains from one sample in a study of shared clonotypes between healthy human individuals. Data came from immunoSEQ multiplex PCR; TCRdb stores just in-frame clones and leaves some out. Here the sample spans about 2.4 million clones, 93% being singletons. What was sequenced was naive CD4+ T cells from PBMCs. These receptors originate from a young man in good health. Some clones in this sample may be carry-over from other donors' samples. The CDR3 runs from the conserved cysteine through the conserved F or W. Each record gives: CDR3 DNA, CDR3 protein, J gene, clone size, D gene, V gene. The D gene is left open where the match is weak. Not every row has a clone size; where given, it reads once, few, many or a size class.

TGTGCCAGCAGTGGGGTCGCGGGTGGGTCCTACAATGAGCAGTTCTTC CASSGVAGGSYNEQFF TRBJ2-1 NA NA TRBV2
TGCGCCAGCAGCCAATCGCGGGAGGGTGTAGATACGCAGTATTTT CASSQSREGVDTQYF TRBJ2-3 NA TRBD2 TRBV4-1
TGCAGTGCTTCCGAGGGACTAGCGTTGGTAGATACGCAGTATTTT CSASEGLALVDTQYF TRBJ2-3 NA TRBD2 TRBV29-1
TGTGCCAGCTCACCTCCGGGGACTAGCGGGAGCTCCTACAATGAGCAGTTCTTC CASSPPGTSGSSYNEQFF TRBJ2-1 NA TRBD2 TRBV18
TGCGCCAGCAGCTTGGGAGGGGGGCCCAACAATGAGCAGTTCTTC CASSLGGGPNNEQFF TRBJ2-1 NA NA TRBV5-1
TGTGCCAGCAGAGAGGGGGTAAGCTCCTACAATGAGCAGTTCTTC CASREGVSSYNEQFF TRBJ2-1 NA NA TRBV28
TGCACCAGCAGCCAAGATTTGAGCCACGCTAGCGGGAGCTACAATGAGCAGTTCTTC CTSSQDLSHASGSYNEQFF TRBJ2-1 NA NA TRBV1
TGTGCCAGCAGCTTAGGCCGGGACTCCTCTCGGAGGAGTCAAGCTTTCTTT CASSLGRDSSRRSQAFF TRBJ1-1 NA NA TRBV7-9
TGTGCCAGCAGCCCCGGACTAGCGGGAGTGTATGAGCAGTTCTTC CASSPGLAGVYEQFF TRBJ2-1 NA TRBD2 TRBV2
TGTGCCAGCAGCAAAGTCATACCGGGAGTGGGCAAAAACATTCAGTACTTC CASSKVIPGVGKNIQYF TRBJ2-4 once NA TRBV21-1
TGTGCCAGCACCAGCTTCCCCGGGGAGCTGTTTTTT CASTSFPGELFF TRBJ2-2 NA NA TRBV28
TGTGCCAGCAGTCGTGACGGGCTGGGAGACTATGGCTACACCTTC CASSRDGLGDYGYTF TRBJ1-2 NA NA TRBV28
TGTGCCAGTCAGTATATGAACACTGAAGCTTTCTTT CASQYMNTEAFF TRBJ1-1 few NA TRBV28
TGTGCCAGCAGCTTAACGACAGGGCCCGTTTTT CASSLTTGPVF TRBJ1-5 NA TRBD1 TRBV2
TGTGCCAGCAGTTTACTTACTACAGGTTTCAATCAGCCCCAGCATTTT CASSLLTTGFNQPQHF TRBJ1-5 once NA TRBV28
TGTGCCAGTAGTATAGCTCCGGGATACACAGATACGCAGTATTTT CASSIAPGYTDTQYF TRBJ2-3 NA NA TRBV19
TGTGCCAGCAGTGACAGAACTGGGGCCAACGTCCTGACTTTC CASSDRTGANVLTF TRBJ2-6 NA NA TRBV2
TGTGCCAGCAGCTTAGGGGCTCGTCATCCCGAGCAGTACTTC CASSLGARHPEQYF TRBJ2-7 NA NA TRBV7-9
TGTGCCAGCAGTGGCGGAGAGACCCAGTACTTC CASSGGETQYF TRBJ2-5 NA NA TRBV2
TGTGCCAGCAGCTTACCCACTAGCGGGAGTGGGTTGGGTGACATTCAGTACTTC CASSLPTSGSGLGDIQYF TRBJ2-4 NA TRBD2 TRBV5-4
TGTGCCAGCAGCCCTGTACCCCTGGGGGCCTACGAGCAGTACTTC CASSPVPLGAYEQYF TRBJ2-7 once NA TRBV28
TGTGCCAGCAGCTTAACGCGAGAGGCTTACAATGAGCAGTTCTTC CASSLTREAYNEQFF TRBJ2-1 NA NA TRBV7-3
TGTGCCAGCAGCTTAGTGCTAGCGGGGTCCTACGAGCAGTACTTC CASSLVLAGSYEQYF TRBJ2-7 once TRBD2 TRBV13
TGTGCCACCAGCAGAGGGGGACTAGCGGTAACCGGGGAGCTGTTTTTT CATSRGGLAVTGELFF TRBJ2-2 once TRBD2 TRBV15
TGCGCCAGCAGCTTGGTAGCGGGGGGTAGCGAGCAGTACTTC CASSLVAGGSEQYF TRBJ2-7 NA TRBD2 TRBV5-1
TGTGCCAGCAGCAACCCTAATCGGACCCCGGCCTGCACCTTC CASSNPNRTPACTF TRBJ1-2 NA NA TRBV7-8
TGTGCCAGCAGTTCACCTATAGACGGGTCCGGAGGCTACACCTTC CASSSPIDGSGGYTF TRBJ1-2 NA NA TRBV28
TGTGCCAGCAGGGGGGGACTAGCGGGATGGGAAACGCAGTATTTT CASRGGLAGWETQYF TRBJ2-3 NA TRBD2 TRBV2
TGTGCCAGCAGCCCCAGCGGATCGAACACCGGGGAGCTGTTTTTT CASSPSGSNTGELFF TRBJ2-2 NA NA TRBV5-4
TGTGCCAGCAGCGCCCCGGCCGGGGTAGCCGGGGATACGCAGTATTTT CASSAPAGVAGDTQYF TRBJ2-3 NA NA TRBV9
TGTGCCAGCGTGGGAGGGATCAGCACCGGGGAGCTGTTTTTT CASVGGISTGELFF TRBJ2-2 NA TRBD2 TRBV18
TGTGCCAGCCGCCGCTCCGGCTACGAGCAGTACTTC CASRRSGYEQYF TRBJ2-7 NA NA TRBV27
TGTGCCAGCAGCTCTACCAACTACAATGAGCAGTTCTTC CASSSTNYNEQFF TRBJ2-1 NA NA TRBV7-2
TGTGCCAGCAGTTTGTCAGGGGTCGGCTACACCTTC CASSLSGVGYTF TRBJ1-2 NA NA TRBV28
TGTGCCAGCAGCAGGGCGAGGTTCAATGAGCAGTTCTTC CASSRARFNEQFF TRBJ2-1 NA NA TRBV5-4
TGTGCCAGCAGCTTAGCGGGGACAGGTGAAAAACTGTTTTTT CASSLAGTGEKLFF TRBJ1-4 few TRBD1 TRBV7-9
TGTGCCAGCAGCTTGGGCCAGAGTGACCATAACTATGGCTACACCTTC CASSLGQSDHNYGYTF TRBJ1-2 NA NA TRBV5-4
TGCGCCAGCAGCGGCCGAGGACGGACTGAAGCTTTCTTT CASSGRGRTEAFF TRBJ1-1 NA NA TRBV5-1
TGTGCCAGCAGTGAAGCGCTCCAAGGCTACACCTTC CASSEALQGYTF TRBJ1-2 NA NA TRBV2
TGCGCCAGCAGCTTGGGGACAGGGAAGAGTAACTATGGCTACACCTTC CASSLGTGKSNYGYTF TRBJ1-2 NA TRBD1 TRBV5-1
TGCAGCGTTGCAAGGCGACTAGCGGGAAAGCTCAATGAGCAGTTCTTC CSVARRLAGKLNEQFF TRBJ2-1 NA TRBD2 TRBV29-1
TGTGCCAGCAGCTCACCCGGGGGGGCGGGAGGCAATGAGCAGTTCTTC CASSSPGGAGGNEQFF TRBJ2-1 NA TRBD2 TRBV5-4
TGTGCCAGCAGCTTATATGCGGTATGGGGACAGAGCTCCTACGAGCAGTACTTC CASSLYAVWGQSSYEQYF TRBJ2-7 NA TRBD1 TRBV11-2
TGTGCCAGCAACTTAGACCGAGGCGTGAACACTGAAGCTTTCTTT CASNLDRGVNTEAFF TRBJ1-1 NA NA TRBV2
TGTGCCAGCACCACCGGTCGGACTGGCTCCTACGAGCAGTACTTC CASTTGRTGSYEQYF TRBJ2-7 NA NA TRBV7-9
TGCGCCACCAGCAGAGCAACTAATGAAAAACTGTTTTTT CATSRATNEKLFF TRBJ1-4 once NA TRBV5-1
TGTGCCAGGTATTCCTACGAGCAGTACTTC CARYSYEQYF TRBJ2-7 NA NA TRBV7-3
TGCGCCAGCCCTAGACAGTACAATGAGCAGTTCTTC CASPRQYNEQFF TRBJ2-1 NA NA TRBV5-1
TGTGCCAGCAGCTTAGGGCAAGCTAGCGGGAGGGCCTACAATGAGCAGTTCTTC CASSLGQASGRAYNEQFF TRBJ2-1 NA TRBD2 TRBV7-9
TGTGCCAGCAGCTCAGGGGGCCGGAATCAGCCCCAGCATTTT CASSSGGRNQPQHF TRBJ1-5 NA TRBD1 TRBV14
TGTGCCAGCAGTTTATTAGGTCGAAACAATGAGCAGTTCTTC CASSLLGRNNEQFF TRBJ2-1 NA NA TRBV27
TGTGCCAGCAGCTTAGACCGGGAAGAGACCCAGTACTTC CASSLDREETQYF TRBJ2-5 NA NA TRBV11-2
TGTGCCAGCAGCTTAGCCATCAGTCAGGGAATGTCCTGCGAGCAGTACTTC CASSLAISQGMSCEQYF TRBJ2-7 NA NA TRBV7-7